This record looks at one T cell receptor beta chain sequence and its context. The antigen is unknown. The germline V gene has CDR1 SGHTA and CDR2 FQGNSA. CDR3 length: 13 residues. V was shortened by 3 bases and J by 6 bases, with 11 bases between the two germline ends. Primers for the PCR totalled 60 Vbeta and 13 Jbeta. TCRdb's table, derived via immunoSEQ multiplex PCR, lists solely in-frame clones and lacks some. The sample includes about 81,000 clones, around 80% of them seen just once. Donors counted as nominally healthy when sampled, yet unrecorded immune exposures were likely. The sample belongs to a study of cytomegalovirus exposure and HLA in healthy donors. Findings of the study overall: A later analysis reportedly found that, within productive TCRs, an Asian-associated ancestry cluster had fewer N-insertions than the mean observed across the roughly 630 donors. Rarity characterized most TCR sequences, yet some public TCRs appeared in many donors.

This clonotype originated in a man aged 45 to 65 in good health and CMV-seropositive. What was sequenced was PBMCs. The chain couples TRBV7-2 to TRBJ1-2; D not resolved. This chain's CDR3 is CASSFGLVDGYTF. Here the CDR3 DNA reads TGTGCCAGCAGCTTCGGACTGGTGGATGGCTACACCTTC. Using reference TRBV7-2 and TRBJ1-2 for the parts outside the CDR3, the full variable domain is GAGVSQSPSNKVTEKGKDVELRCDPISGHTALYWYRQSLGQGLEFLIYFQGNSAPDKSGLPSDRFSAERTGGSVSTLTIQRTQQEDSAVYLCASSFGLVDGYTFGSGTRLTVV.